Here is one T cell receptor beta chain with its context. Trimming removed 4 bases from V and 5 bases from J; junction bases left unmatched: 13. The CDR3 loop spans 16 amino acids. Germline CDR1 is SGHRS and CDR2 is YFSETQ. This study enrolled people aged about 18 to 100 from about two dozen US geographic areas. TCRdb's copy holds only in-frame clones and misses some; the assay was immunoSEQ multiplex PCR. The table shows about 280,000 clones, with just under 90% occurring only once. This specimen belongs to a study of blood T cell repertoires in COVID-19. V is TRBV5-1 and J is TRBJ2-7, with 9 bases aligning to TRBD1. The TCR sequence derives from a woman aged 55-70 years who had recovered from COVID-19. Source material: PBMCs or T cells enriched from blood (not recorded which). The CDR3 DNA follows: TGCGCCAGCAGCGTACAGGGGGCGAGGGAGTTTAACGAGCAGTACTTC. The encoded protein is CASSVQGAREFNEQYF.